This TCR beta chain was sequenced in a study of T cells after yellow fever vaccination. This clonotype was counted many times. The CDR3 is 14 residues long. The V gene end was trimmed by 3 bases and the J gene end by 2 bases; junction bases not matched to a gene: 1. CDR1 is SGHNT and CDR2 is YYREEE in the germline V gene (reference sequence). TCRdb called the 5' RACE reads again in MiXCR, with one record for every CDR3 protein. The sample shows a few hundred thousand distinct CDR3 sequences, 3% to 4.5% of them seen only once. The chain employs TRBV5-4 and TRBJ2-3; 9 bases are a match to TRBD1. The input for sequencing was PBMCs, taken on the day of the yellow fever booster vaccination. This clonotype was sampled from a man between 18 and 35 years old who received the YFV17D yellow fever vaccine. The CDR3 reads CASSWTGDTDTQYF. CDR3 DNA: TGTGCCAGCAGCTGGACAGGGGACACAGATACGCAGTATTTT. Combining the CDR3 with reference TRBV5-4 and TRBJ2-3 gives the whole variable domain ETGVTQSPTHLIKTRGQQVTLRCSSQSGHNTVSWYQQALGQGPQFIFQYYREEENGRGNFPPRFSGLQFPNYSSELNVNALELDDSALYLCASSWTGDTDTQYFGPGTRLTVL.